This T cell receptor beta chain was recorded in a study of T-cell memory formation after mild COVID-19. A 5'RACE reaction primed in the constant segment made cDNA libraries of TCR alpha and TCR beta, and these carried sample barcodes and UMIs. One entry per CDR3 protein, called by TCRdb with MiXCR from the 5' RACE reads. This sample yields 120,000 or so distinct CDR3 sequences, of which around 15% are seen a single time; approximately 5% belongs to the top ten. Details on this clonotype: Its antigen is currently unknown.

Overall study results and limits: Researchers report contracting CD4+ clones mostly in CM and EM, with CD8+ clones in EMRA. Pre-infection memory contained some responding clones, which suggested that cross-reactive memory had joined. CD4+ bias marked clones expanding day 15 to 37, unlike balanced contracting clones.

Specimen: PBMCs or a T cell subset sorted from them (not recorded which). The sequence was collected from a man younger than 35 who had mild COVID-19 (a few samples of this study predate the infection). Cell type and time point are not known.

Here the CDR3 DNA reads TGTGCCAGCAGTTACTCGACAATTAGCCTCAATGAGCAGTTCTTC. This gives the protein CASSYSTISLNEQFF. The chain links TRBV6-2 or TRBV6-3 to TRBJ2-1, with D unclear. Germline CDR1 is MNHEY and CDR2 is SVGEGT. The CDR3 has 15 residues. V was cut by 0 bases and J by 6 bases, with 12 bases left in between.